These 17 T cell receptor beta chains originate from one sample sequenced in a study of identical twins. TCRdb re-called the 5' RACE reads with MiXCR, one entry per CDR3 protein. The sample contains approximately 1.8 million distinct CDR3 sequences, less than 40% of which appear only once. Sequenced input: cord blood. Receptor source: a newborn girl in good health.

The gene calls are TRBV29-1 and TRBJ2-5; 11 nucleotides agree with TRBD2. TRBJ2-7 explains the end of the DNA better; the J call may be wrong. Germline values: CDR1 SQVTM, CDR2 ANQGSEA. This CDR3 contains 14 residues. CDR3 in DNA: TGCAGCGCTGCTAGGGGGACTAGCGGCTACGAGCAGTACTTC. Protein product: CSAARGTSGYEQYF.

The chain has TRBV5-1 and TRBJ2-3; TRBD1 matches 9 bases. This CDR3 is 17 amino acids long. V shed 3 bases, J shed 0 bases, and the junction held 8 bases outside the gene matches. Germline V CDR1 and CDR2: SGHRS, YFSETQ. The CDR3 reads CASSSTGTGYSTDTQYF. The CDR3 DNA reads as TGCGCCAGCAGCTCAACTGGGACAGGGTATAGCACAGATACGCAGTATTTT.

This clonotype was detected many times. The chain combines TRBV5-1 with TRBJ2-1; D uncertain. Gene TRBJ2-7 matches the end of the DNA better, so the J call may be wrong. The CDR3 has 14 residues. Germline V lookup: CDR1 SGHRS, CDR2 YFSETQ. The CDR3 sequence is CASSLESSYNEQYF. Written as DNA, the CDR3 is TGCGCCAGCAGCTTGGAGTCGAGTTACAATGAGCAGTACTTC.

For this clonotype: Mismatch with germline at one junction end may stem from a read error. CDR3 amino acids: CASRQDGTGEQFF. CDR3 nucleotides: TGTGCCAGCAGACAAGATGGGACAGGCGAGCAGTTCTTC. J is TRBJ2-1 and V is TRBV4-2; 8 bases fit TRBD1. Germline CDR1 and CDR2: LGHNA and YNFKEQ. The CDR3 length is 13 residues.

This clonotype was observed a few times. The chain uses TRBV28 and TRBJ2-1; no firm D call. Trimming stripped 4 bases from V and 0 bases from J, with 16 bases between. The CDR3 contains 17 residues. In germline, CDR1 is MDHEN, CDR2 SYDVKM. The CDR3 region has the DNA TGTGCCAGCAGTTGGGTCCCCACAAAGAGCTCCTACAATGAGCAGTTCTTC. Its protein is CASSWVPTKSSYNEQFF.

Comments on this clonotype: One end of the junction does not line up with germline, which may come from a read error. The chain links TRBV5-1 to TRBJ2-1, with D unclear. The CDR3 covers 12 residues. Germline assignment: CDR1 SGHRS and CDR2 YFSETQ. The CDR3 DNA follows: TGCGCCAGCAGCTTCGTCTACAGTGAGCAGTTCTTC. Translating gives CASSFVYSEQFF.

This rearrangement joins TRBV12-3 or TRBV12-4 to TRBJ2-3; TRBD2 aligns across 9 bases. V trimming: 2 bases; J trimming: 3 bases; junction bases outside the gene matches: 6. CDR3 length equals 16 residues. DNA of the CDR3: TGTGCCAGCAGTTTATCGGCGGGGGGGCTAACAGATACGCAGTATTTT. It yields the protein CASSLSAGGLTDTQYF.

This clonotype was seen a handful of times. J is TRBJ2-7 and V is TRBV25-1, with TRBD1 as a possible D gene (6 bases). This CDR3 spans 17 amino acids. The V end lost 7 bases, the J end lost 3 bases, and 25 bases lay between the germline ends. Germline V CDR1 and CDR2: MGHDK, SYGVNS. This CDR3 is CASIGNSRDNLRYEQYF. The CDR3 bases are TGTGCCAGCATAGGTAACTCCAGGGACAATTTGCGCTACGAGCAGTACTTC.

V and J are TRBV7-2 and TRBJ2-7; 14 bases line up with TRBD2. The trim removed 1 base at V and 7 bases at J, leaving 3 bases unmatched. Germline lookup yields CDR1 SGHTA and CDR2 FQGNSA. The CDR3 totals 15 residues. The CDR3 coding sequence is TGTGCCAGCAGCTTAGAGGGGACTAGCGGGAGAGAGCAGTACTTC. Translation gives CASSLEGTSGREQYF.

A remark on this clonotype: The junction does not match germline at one end; this may be a read error. The J gene is TRBJ1-6, the V gene TRBV7-8, with D unclear. There are 15 residues in the CDR3. Germline V gene data show CDR1 as SGHVS and CDR2 as FQNEAQ. This CDR3 is CASSPNTGTNSPLRF. DNA of the CDR3: TGTGCCAGCAGCCCAAATACCGGCACCAATTCACCCCTCCGCTTT.

The V gene is TRBV12-3 or TRBV12-4, the J gene TRBJ1-4; a possible D gene is TRBD1 (6 bases). Trimming left V 6 bases short and J 7 bases short, with 12 bases between. The CDR3 length is 13 residues. The CDR3 loop is CASSPNRVEKLFF. DNA of the CDR3: TGTGCCAGCAGCCCGAACAGGGTTGAAAAACTGTTTTTT.

The genes are TRBV6-2 or TRBV6-3 and TRBJ1-2; D is perhaps TRBD1 (6 bases). This CDR3 has 17 residues. CDR1 and CDR2 from the germline V gene are MNHEY and SVGEGT. With 4 bases removed from V and 4 bases from J, the gap between germline ends came to 22 bases. The CDR3 region has the DNA TGTGCCAGCAGTTCCTTTCGGACAGATGAAAGGTCCTATGGCTACACCTTC. Translating gives CASSSFRTDERSYGYTF.

This clonotype was found many times. V gene TRBV28 combines with J gene TRBJ2-5, with D perhaps TRBD2 (5 bases). The CDR3 is 13 amino acids. In germline, CDR1 is MDHEN, CDR2 SYDVKM. Trimming removed 3 bases at V and 8 bases at J, with 13 bases between. Here the CDR3 reads CASSLRAPKTQYF. CDR3 DNA sequence: TGTGCCAGCAGTTTGAGGGCTCCTAAAACCCAGTACTTC.

The genes are TRBV4-2 and TRBJ2-7; possibly TRBD1 or TRBD2 for D (5 bases each). Trimming cost V 0 bases and J 4 bases, with 19 bases left between them. Per germline, CDR1 LGHNA and CDR2 YNFKEQ. The CDR3 covers 17 residues. The CDR3 region has the DNA TGTGCCAGCAGCCAAGAGGGCTGGGGACGGAGCTTTTACGAGCAGTACTTC. Translation: CASSQEGWGRSFYEQYF.

The chain has TRBV2 and TRBJ1-4; 7 nucleotides line up with TRBD1. Trimming removed 7 bases from V and 8 bases from J; junction bases left unmatched: 10. The CDR3 has 14 residues. Germline CDR1 reads SNHLY; CDR2 reads FYNNEI. CDR3 protein: CASKLRQGYEKLFF. The CDR3 DNA reads TGTGCCAGCAAGCTTCGACAGGGCTACGAAAAACTGTTTTTT.

This clonotype was counted a few times. CDR3 sequence reads: CASSGPLAGGSHEQFF. The CDR3 DNA reads as TGTGCCAGTAGTGGGCCCCTAGCGGGAGGGTCTCATGAGCAGTTCTTC. The V gene is TRBV19, the J gene TRBJ2-1, with 12 bases lining up with TRBD2. With V trimmed by 5 bases and J by 8 bases, 10 bases remained unmatched. This CDR3 has 16 residues. CDR1 is LNHDA, CDR2 SQIVND, per germline (reference sequence).

The CDR3 sequence: CASSKGSDRPNYGYTF. The CDR3 DNA is TGTGCCAGCAGCAAAGGGTCAGACAGACCGAACTATGGCTACACCTTC. The J gene is TRBJ1-2, the V gene TRBV21-1; the table's D call, TRBD1, was not checked against the DNA. TRBV21-1 is described as a pseudogene. The CDR3 consists of 16 residues.